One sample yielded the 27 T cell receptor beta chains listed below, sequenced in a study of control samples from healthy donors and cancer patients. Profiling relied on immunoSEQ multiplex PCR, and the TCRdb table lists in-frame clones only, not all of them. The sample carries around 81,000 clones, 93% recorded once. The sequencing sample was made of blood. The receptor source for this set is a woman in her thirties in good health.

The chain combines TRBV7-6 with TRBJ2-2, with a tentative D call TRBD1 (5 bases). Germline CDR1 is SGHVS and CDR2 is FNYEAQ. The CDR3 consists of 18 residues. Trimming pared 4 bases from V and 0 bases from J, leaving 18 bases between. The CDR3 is CASSYSTPGSANTGELFF. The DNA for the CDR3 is TGTGCCAGCAGCTACAGTACTCCAGGGTCCGCGAACACCGGGGAGCTGTTTTTT. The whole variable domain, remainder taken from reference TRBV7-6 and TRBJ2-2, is GAGVSQSPRYKVTKRGQDVALRCDPISGHVSLYWYRQALGQGPEFLTYFNYEAQQDKSGLPNDRFSAERPEGSISTLTIQRTEQRDSAMYRCASSYSTPGSANTGELFFGEGSRLTVL.

CDR3 sequence reads: CASSFRYGYTF. CDR3 in DNA: TGTGCCAGCAGCTTCCGCTATGGCTACACCTTC. V is TRBV5-8 and J is TRBJ1-2; D unresolved. This CDR3 is built from 11 residues. Trimming removed 2 bases at V and 4 bases at J, with 3 bases between. The V gene's germline CDR1 is SGHTS and CDR2 YDEGEE.

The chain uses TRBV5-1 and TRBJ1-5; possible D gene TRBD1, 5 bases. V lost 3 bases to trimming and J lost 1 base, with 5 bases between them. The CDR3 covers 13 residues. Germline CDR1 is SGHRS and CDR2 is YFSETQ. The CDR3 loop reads CASSWDSNQPQHF. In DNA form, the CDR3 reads TGCGCCAGCAGCTGGGACAGCAATCAGCCCCAGCATTTT. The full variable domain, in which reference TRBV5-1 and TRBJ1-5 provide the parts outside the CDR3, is KAGVTQTPRYLIKTRGQQVTLSCSPISGHRSVSWYQQTPGQGLQFLFEYFSETQRNKGNFPGRFSGRQFSNSRSEMNVSTLELGDSALYLCASSWDSNQPQHFGDGTRLSIL.

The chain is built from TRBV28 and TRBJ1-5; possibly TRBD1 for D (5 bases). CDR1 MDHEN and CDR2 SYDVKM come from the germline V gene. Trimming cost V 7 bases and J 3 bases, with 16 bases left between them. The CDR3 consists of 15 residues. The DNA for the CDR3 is TGTGCCAGCACCCCAGACAGTTACTTCAATCAGCCCCAGCATTTT. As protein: CASTPDSYFNQPQHF.

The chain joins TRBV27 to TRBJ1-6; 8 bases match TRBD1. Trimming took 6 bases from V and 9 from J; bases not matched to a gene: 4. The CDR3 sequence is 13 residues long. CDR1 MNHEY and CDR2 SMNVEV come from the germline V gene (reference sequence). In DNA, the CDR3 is TGTGCCAGCAGCCAAACAGGGGGTTCACCCCTCCACTTT. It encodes CASSQTGGSPLHF.

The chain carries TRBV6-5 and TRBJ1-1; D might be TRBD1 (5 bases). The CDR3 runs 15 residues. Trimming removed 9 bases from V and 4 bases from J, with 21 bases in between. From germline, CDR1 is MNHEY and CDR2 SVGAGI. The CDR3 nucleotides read TGTGCCAGTTCGGGGGGTGACCGCTGGATCACTGAAGCTTTCTTT. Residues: CASSGGDRWITEAFF.

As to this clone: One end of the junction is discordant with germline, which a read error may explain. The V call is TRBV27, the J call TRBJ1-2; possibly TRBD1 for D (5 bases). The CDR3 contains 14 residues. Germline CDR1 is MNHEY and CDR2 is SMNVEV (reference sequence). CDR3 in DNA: TGTGCCAGCAGTATATCCCAGGGATCGAGGGGCTACACCTTC. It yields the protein CASSISQGSRGYTF.

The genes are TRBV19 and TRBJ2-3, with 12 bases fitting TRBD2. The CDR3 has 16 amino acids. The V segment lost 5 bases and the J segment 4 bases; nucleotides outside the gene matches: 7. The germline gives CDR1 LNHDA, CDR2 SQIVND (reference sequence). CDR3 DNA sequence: TGTGCCAGTAGTTCTCGACTAGCGGGAGTACCAGATACGCAGTATTTT. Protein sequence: CASSSRLAGVPDTQYF.

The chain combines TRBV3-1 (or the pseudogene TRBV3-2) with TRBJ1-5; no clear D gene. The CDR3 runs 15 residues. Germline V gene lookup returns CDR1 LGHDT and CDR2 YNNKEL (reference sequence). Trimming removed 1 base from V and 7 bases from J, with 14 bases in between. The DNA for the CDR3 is TGTGCCAGCAGCCAAGTGGGCAGTAATGGACAGCCCCAGCATTTT. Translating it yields CASSQVGSNGQPQHF.

The chain's CDR3 is CASSQDPGQGFEQYF. The CDR3 coding sequence is TGCGCCAGCAGCCAGGATCCGGGACAGGGTTTCGAGCAGTACTTC. V gene TRBV4-1 combines with J gene TRBJ2-7, with 9 bases that match TRBD1. J lost 6 bases, V lost 3 bases, and 9 bases had no gene match. Germline loops: CDR1 MGHRA, CDR2 YSYEKL. CDR3 length: 15 amino acids.

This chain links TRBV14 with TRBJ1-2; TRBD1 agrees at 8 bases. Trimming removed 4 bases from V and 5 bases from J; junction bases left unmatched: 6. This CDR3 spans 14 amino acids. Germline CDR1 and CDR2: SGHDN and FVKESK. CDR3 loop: CASSPQTGGYGYTF. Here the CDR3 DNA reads TGTGCCAGCAGCCCTCAAACAGGGGGTTATGGCTACACCTTC.

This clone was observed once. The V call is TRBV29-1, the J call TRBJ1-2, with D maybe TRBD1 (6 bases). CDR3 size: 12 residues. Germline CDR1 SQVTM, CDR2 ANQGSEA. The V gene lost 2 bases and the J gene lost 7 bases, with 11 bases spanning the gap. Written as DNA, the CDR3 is TGCAGCGTTGAACGAACAGGGACTGGCTACACCTTC. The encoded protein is CSVERTGTGYTF.

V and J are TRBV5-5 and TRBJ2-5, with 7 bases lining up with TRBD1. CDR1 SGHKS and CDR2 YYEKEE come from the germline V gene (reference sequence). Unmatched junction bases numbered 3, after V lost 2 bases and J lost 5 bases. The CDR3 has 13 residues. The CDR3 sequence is CASSFRGWETQYF. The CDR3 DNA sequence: TGTGCCAGCAGCTTCAGGGGGTGGGAGACCCAGTACTTC.

CDR3 in amino acids: CASGGGPSYEQYF. In DNA, the CDR3 is TGTGCCAGCGGTGGGGGGCCTTCCTACGAGCAGTACTTC. The genes are TRBV2 and TRBJ2-7; the D gene could be TRBD1 or TRBD2 (6 bases each). The V end lost 8 bases, the J end lost 1 base, and 12 bases lay between the germline ends. This CDR3 has 13 amino acids. CDR1 SNHLY and CDR2 FYNNEI come from the germline V gene. Full variable domain (remainder filled in from reference TRBV2 and TRBJ2-7): EPEVTQTPSHQVTQMGQEVILRCVPISNHLYFYWYRQILGQKVEFLVSFYNNEISEKSEIFDDQFSVERPDGSNFTLKIRSTKLEDSAMYFCASGGGPSYEQYFGPGTRLTVT.

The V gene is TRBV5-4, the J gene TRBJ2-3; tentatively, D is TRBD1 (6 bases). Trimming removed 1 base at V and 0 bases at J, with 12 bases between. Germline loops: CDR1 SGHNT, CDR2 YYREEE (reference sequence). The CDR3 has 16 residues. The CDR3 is CASSLRRQASTDTQYF. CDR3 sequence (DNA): TGTGCCAGCAGCTTGAGAAGACAGGCTAGCACAGATACGCAGTATTTT.

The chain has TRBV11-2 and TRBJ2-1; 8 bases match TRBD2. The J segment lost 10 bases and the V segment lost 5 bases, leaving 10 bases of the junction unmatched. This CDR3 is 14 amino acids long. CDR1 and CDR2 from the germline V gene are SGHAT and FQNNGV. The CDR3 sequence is CASSPRTGGREQFF. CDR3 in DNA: TGTGCCAGCAGCCCACGAACGGGGGGGCGAGAGCAGTTCTTC.

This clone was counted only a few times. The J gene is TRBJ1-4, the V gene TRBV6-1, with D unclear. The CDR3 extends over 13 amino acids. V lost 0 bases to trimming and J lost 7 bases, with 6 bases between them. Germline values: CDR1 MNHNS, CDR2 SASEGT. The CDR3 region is CASSEAESEKLFF. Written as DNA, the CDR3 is TGTGCCAGCAGTGAAGCGGAATCTGAAAAACTGTTTTTT.

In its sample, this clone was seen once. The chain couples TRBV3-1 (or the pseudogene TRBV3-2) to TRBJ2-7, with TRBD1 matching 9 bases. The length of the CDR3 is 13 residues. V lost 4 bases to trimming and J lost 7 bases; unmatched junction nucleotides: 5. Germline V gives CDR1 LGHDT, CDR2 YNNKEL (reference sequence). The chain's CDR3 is CASSPDRGWEQYF. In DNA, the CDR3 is TGTGCCAGCAGCCCGGACAGGGGATGGGAGCAGTACTTC.

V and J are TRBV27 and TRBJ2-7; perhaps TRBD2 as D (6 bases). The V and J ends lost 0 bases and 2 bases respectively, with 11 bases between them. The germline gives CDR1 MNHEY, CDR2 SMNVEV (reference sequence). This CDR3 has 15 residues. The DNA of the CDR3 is TGTGCCAGCAGTTTATCCGTGGGGGGAGCCTACGAGCAGTACTTC. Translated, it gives CASSLSVGGAYEQYF.

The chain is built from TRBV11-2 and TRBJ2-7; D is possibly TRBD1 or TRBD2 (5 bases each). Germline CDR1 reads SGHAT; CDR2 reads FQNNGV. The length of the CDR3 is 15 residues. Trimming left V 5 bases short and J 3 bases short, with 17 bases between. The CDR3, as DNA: TGTGCCAGCAGCACGGACACCTCGGGGCTCTACGAGCAGTACTTC. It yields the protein CASSTDTSGLYEQYF.

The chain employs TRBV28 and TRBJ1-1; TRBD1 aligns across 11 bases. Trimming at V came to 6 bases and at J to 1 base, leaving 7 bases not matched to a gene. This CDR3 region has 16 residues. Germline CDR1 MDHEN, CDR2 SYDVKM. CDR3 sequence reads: CASRVGQGAWNTEAFF. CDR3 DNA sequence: TGTGCCAGCAGGGTAGGACAGGGGGCTTGGAACACTGAAGCTTTCTTT.

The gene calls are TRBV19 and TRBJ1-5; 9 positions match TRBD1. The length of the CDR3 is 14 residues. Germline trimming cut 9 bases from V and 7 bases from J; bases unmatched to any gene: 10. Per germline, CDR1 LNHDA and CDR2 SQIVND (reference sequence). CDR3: CASDSGTGRQPQHF. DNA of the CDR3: TGTGCCAGCGACTCCGGGACAGGGCGCCAGCCCCAGCATTTT.

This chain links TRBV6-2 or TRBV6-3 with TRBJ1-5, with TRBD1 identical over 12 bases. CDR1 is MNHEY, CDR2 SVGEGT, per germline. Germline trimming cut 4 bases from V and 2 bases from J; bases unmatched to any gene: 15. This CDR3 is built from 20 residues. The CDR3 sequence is CASSFELGTGGGKGNQPQHF. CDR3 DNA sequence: TGTGCCAGCAGTTTTGAACTAGGGACAGGGGGCGGTAAGGGCAATCAGCCCCAGCATTTT.

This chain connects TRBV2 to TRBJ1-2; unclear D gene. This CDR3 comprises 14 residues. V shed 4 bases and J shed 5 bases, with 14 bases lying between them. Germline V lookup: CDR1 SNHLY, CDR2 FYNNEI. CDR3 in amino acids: CASSGDPGSYGYTF. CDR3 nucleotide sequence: TGTGCCAGCAGTGGAGATCCGGGAAGTTATGGCTACACCTTC. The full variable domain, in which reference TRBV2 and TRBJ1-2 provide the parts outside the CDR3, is EPEVTQTPSHQVTQMGQEVILRCVPISNHLYFYWYRQILGQKVEFLVSFYNNEISEKSEIFDDQFSVERPDGSNFTLKIRSTKLEDSAMYFCASSGDPGSYGYTFGSGTRLTVV.

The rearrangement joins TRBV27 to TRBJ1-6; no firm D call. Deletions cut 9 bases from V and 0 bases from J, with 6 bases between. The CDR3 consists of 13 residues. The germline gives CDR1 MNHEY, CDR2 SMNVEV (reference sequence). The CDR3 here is CASTRSYNSPLHF. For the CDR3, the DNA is TGTGCCAGTACGCGCTCCTATAATTCACCCCTCCACTTT.

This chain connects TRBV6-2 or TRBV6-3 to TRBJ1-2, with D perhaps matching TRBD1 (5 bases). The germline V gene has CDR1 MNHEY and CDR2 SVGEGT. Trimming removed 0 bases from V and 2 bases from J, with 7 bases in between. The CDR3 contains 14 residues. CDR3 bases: TGTGCCAGCAGTTACTCGAAGGGGAACTATGGCTACACCTTC. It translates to CASSYSKGNYGYTF.

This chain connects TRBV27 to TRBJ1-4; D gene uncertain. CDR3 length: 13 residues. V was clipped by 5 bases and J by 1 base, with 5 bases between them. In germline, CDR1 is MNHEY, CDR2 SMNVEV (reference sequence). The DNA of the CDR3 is TGTGCCAGCAGTACCGGAACTAATGAAAAACTGTTTTTT. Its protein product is CASSTGTNEKLFF.